Listed below are T cell receptor beta chains from one sample, sequenced in a study of blood T cell repertoires in COVID-19. Produced via immunoSEQ multiplex PCR; TCRdb's table is partial and in-frame only. Seen here are about 110,000 clones, approximately 80% observed once, and the top ten hold 6.2%. Sequencing was performed on peripheral blood. The receptors were sampled from a man older than 75 with COVID-19, enrolled during active disease. The conserved cysteine and the conserved F or W are not part of the CDR3 here. Each record gives: J gene, V gene, CDR3 protein.

j_call: TRBJ1-2
v_call: TRBV10-3
cdr3_aa: AISGDRGLGGYT

j_call: TRBJ2-1
v_call: TRBV7-3
cdr3_aa: ASSPPGLAGGKVYNEQF

j_call: TRBJ2-7
v_call: TRBV4-1
cdr3_aa: ASSQEGGYEQY

j_call: TRBJ2-3
v_call: TRBV7-9
cdr3_aa: ASSTTTYTQY

j_call: TRBJ1-2
v_call: TRBV5-1
cdr3_aa: ASSITGNYGYT

j_call: TRBJ1-3
v_call: TRBV5-6
cdr3_aa: ASSLIQGAGNTIY

j_call: TRBJ2-5
v_call: TRBV7-7
cdr3_aa: ASSLGGTGRKETQY

j_call: TRBJ1-2
v_call: TRBV3-1/TRBV3-2
cdr3_aa: ASSRQGVGAFYGYT

j_call: TRBJ1-1
v_call: TRBV5-1
cdr3_aa: ASSFWPGEDTEAF

j_call: TRBJ2-7
v_call: TRBV5-1
cdr3_aa: ASSADRAYEQY

j_call: TRBJ1-1
v_call: TRBV4-3
cdr3_aa: ASSQEVGMNTEAF

j_call: TRBJ2-4
v_call: TRBV2
cdr3_aa: ASRAGTGGRQY

j_call: TRBJ1-4
v_call: TRBV5-7
cdr3_aa: ASSRSDRESNEKLF

j_call: TRBJ1-2
v_call: TRBV6-5
cdr3_aa: ASSPNGPGYT

j_call: TRBJ1-2
v_call: TRBV28
cdr3_aa: ASGLSGSTNYGYT

j_call: TRBJ2-3
v_call: TRBV12-3/TRBV12-4
cdr3_aa: ASSLMWATQY

j_call: TRBJ1-1
v_call: TRBV5-1
cdr3_aa: ASSLRDSYTEAF

j_call: TRBJ2-1
v_call: TRBV24-1
cdr3_aa: ATSDPLERREGSYNEQF

j_call: TRBJ1-2
v_call: TRBV27
cdr3_aa: ASSPSTGGNYGYT

j_call: TRBJ2-5
v_call: TRBV4-1
cdr3_aa: ASSPRASGAGETQY

j_call: TRBJ2-2
v_call: TRBV4-1
cdr3_aa: ASSHPALSSGELF

j_call: TRBJ2-7
v_call: TRBV19
cdr3_aa: ASSSGTETWEQY

j_call: TRBJ2-2
v_call: TRBV18
cdr3_aa: ASSPRLAENTGELF

j_call: TRBJ1-4
v_call: TRBV7-3
cdr3_aa: ASSLNGEANEKLF

j_call: TRBJ2-1
v_call: TRBV29-1
cdr3_aa: SVEDGASGSYEQF

j_call: TRBJ2-1
v_call: TRBV19
cdr3_aa: ASSWRTSGSGNEQF